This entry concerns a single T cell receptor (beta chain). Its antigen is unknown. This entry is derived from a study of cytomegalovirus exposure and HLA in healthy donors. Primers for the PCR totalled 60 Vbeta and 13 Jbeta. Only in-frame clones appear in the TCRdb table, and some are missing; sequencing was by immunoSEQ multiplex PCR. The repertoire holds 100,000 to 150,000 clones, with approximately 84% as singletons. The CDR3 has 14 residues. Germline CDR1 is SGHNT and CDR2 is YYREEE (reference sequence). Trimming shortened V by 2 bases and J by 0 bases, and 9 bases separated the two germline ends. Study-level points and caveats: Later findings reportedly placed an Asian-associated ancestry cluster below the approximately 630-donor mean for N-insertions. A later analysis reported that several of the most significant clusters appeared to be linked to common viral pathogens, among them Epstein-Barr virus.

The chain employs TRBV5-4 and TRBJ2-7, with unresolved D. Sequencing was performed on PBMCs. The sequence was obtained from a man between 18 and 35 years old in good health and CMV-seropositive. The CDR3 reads CASSLRVNSYEQYF. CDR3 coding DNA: TGTGCCAGCAGCTTACGGGTGAACTCCTACGAGCAGTACTTC.